This TCR beta chain was sequenced in a study of identical twins. Through template switching, a universal primer site was introduced, and the cDNA contained unique molecular identifiers. Each CDR3 protein is one row after TCRdb ran MiXCR on the 5' RACE reads. The profile shows 690,000 or so distinct CDR3 sequences, around 6% of them singletons. The table lists this clonotype with many counts. Every sampled donor was Caucasian and healthy. This receptor was identified in a young man in good health. The sequencing sample was made of naive T cells sorted from blood.

CDR3 coding DNA: TGTGCCAGCAGCCCGGGACAGTGGAACACTGAAGCTTTCTTT. Protein: CASSPGQWNTEAFF. The chain couples TRBV7-2 to TRBJ1-1, with 7 bases aligning to TRBD1. J lost 1 base, V lost 5 bases, and 4 bases had no gene match. CDR1 is SGHTA, CDR2 FQGNSA, per germline. The CDR3 consists of 14 residues.